This T cell receptor beta chain appears in the sequencing data of a study of blood T cell repertoires in COVID-19. Study as a whole: COVID-19 samples collected from the United States, Italy and Spain covered acute and convalescent phases.

Patients of the Seattle cohort, enrolled during active infection, were followed longitudinally. In the study's own analysis: Estimates of nucleated cell counts were drawn from the amplification of reference gene primers. The protocol was immunoSEQ multiplex PCR, while the TCRdb copy is restricted to in-frame clones and leaves out a portion. That table gives V, J and clone size, and the DNA gave D and trimming. The table includes 150,000 to 190,000 clones, 70% to 90% detected once. The clonotype was recovered from a woman between 55 and 75 years old with COVID-19, enrolled during active disease. Material: peripheral blood.

CDR3 residues: CASLPRVRRTEAFF. The CDR3 bases are TGTGCCAGCCTCCCCAGGGTAAGAAGGACTGAAGCTTTCTTT. V and J are TRBV19 and TRBJ1-1; D might be TRBD1 (5 bases). The germline gives CDR1 LNHDA, CDR2 SQIVND (reference sequence). CDR3 length: 14 amino acids. Trimming took off 9 bases at V and 5 bases at J, with 19 bases between the two ends.